This TCR beta chain is from a study of tumor-infiltrating lymphocytes in primary liver carcinoma. The V end was cut by 0 bases, the J end by 7 bases, with 14 bases between. The CDR3 sequence is 15 residues long. Germline CDR1 SGHRS, CDR2 YFSETQ. This clonotype was found a few times. Its antigen is unidentified. Overall study results and limits: Against blood, tumors held a significantly higher top-250-clone fraction (p = 0.039).

In addition to blood RNA drawn from unsorted whole blood, germline DNA was extracted. TCR beta cDNA was reverse-transcribed from about 0.45 ug of total RNA. The reaction used a constant-region primer and ProtoScript II reverse transcriptase. Libraries for TCR beta were built through three nested multiplex PCR rounds, which together made up a slightly modified ARM-PCR procedure. The study ran its first two PCR rounds for approximately 10 cycles each, using TRBV1-TRBV30 forward primers and a C-beta reverse primer. TCRdb re-derived calls from the multiplex PCR reads in MiXCR, one entry per CDR3 protein. The sample has fewer than 350,000 distinct CDR3 sequences; approximately 60% are singletons.

Material: peripheral blood. V and J are TRBV5-1 and TRBJ1-5; the D gene is possibly TRBD1 (5 bases). The clonotype comes from a man between 35 and 55 years old with primary liver carcinoma and hepatitis B virus infection. This chain's CDR3 is CASSLDPGREQPQHF. The CDR3 DNA follows: TGCGCCAGCAGCTTGGACCCAGGCAGGGAGCAGCCCCAGCATTTT.